Presented here are 7 T cell receptor beta chains from one specimen sequenced in a study of follicular helper T cells after annual influenza vaccination (dated by TCRdb to about 2017). Receptor libraries were prepared by the immunoSEQ multiplex PCR assay. TCRdb took this table from immuneACCESS and kept in-frame rearrangements with V and J called. Such tables lack part of the clones; where checked against another copy, unresolved V genes explain under half of the gap, and the rest is unexplained. The table for this sample lists hundreds of clones; 65% to 90% of them were counted only once. In total, the top ten clones hold 5% to 6.5% of the sample. Explained via the paper, the time point label denotes: 2015-2016 season, pre-vaccination. The sequences come from CXCR5+ CD38+ circulating T follicular helper cells from blood, collected on the day of influenza vaccination. In the paper's terms, the cell subset or site label means: circulating Tfh, non-naive CD4+CXCR5+PD-1+ (ICOS+CD38+ or ICOS-CD38-). Receptor source: an adult who received the influenza vaccine.

V usage is TRBV2 and J usage is TRBJ2-7; 9 positions agree with TRBD1. CDR3 length: 13 residues. Trimming took 8 bases from V and 5 from J; bases not matched to a gene: 7. Germline V gene data show CDR1 as SNHLY and CDR2 as FYNNEI. The CDR3 DNA reads as TGTGCCAGCGGGGACAGGGCGGGGAACGAGCAGTACTTC. It codes for CASGDRAGNEQYF.

The V gene is TRBV6-6, the J gene TRBJ1-2; perhaps TRBD1 as D (5 bases). Germline CDR1 is MNHNY and CDR2 is SVGAGI (reference sequence). Between the trimmed V and J ends, which lost 5 bases and 8 bases, there was a span of 9 bases. CDR3 length: 11 residues. CDR3 nucleotide sequence: TGTGCCAGCAGTCCCGGGGGGGGCTACACCTTC. Translated: CASSPGGGYTF.

The gene calls are TRBV30 and TRBJ1-2; the D gene is possibly TRBD1 (5 bases). The CDR3 contains 14 residues. Trimming shortened V by 1 base and J by 3 bases, and 12 bases separated the two germline ends. CDR1 GTSNPN and CDR2 SVGIG come from the germline V gene (reference sequence). As DNA, the CDR3 is TGTGCCTGGAGTGGACCACCAGGGTACTATGGCTACACCTTC. It codes for CAWSGPPGYYGYTF.

The chain combines TRBV14 with TRBJ1-5; D gene uncertain. The CDR3 sequence is 13 residues long. The germline gives CDR1 SGHDN, CDR2 FVKESK. Trimming took 6 bases from V and 3 from J, leaving 9 bases between them. Here the CDR3 DNA reads TGTGCCAGCAGTCAGGCTGCCAATCAGCCCCAGCATTTT. This gives the protein CASSQAANQPQHF. The whole variable domain, remainder taken from reference TRBV14 and TRBJ1-5, is EAGVTQFPSHSVIEKGQTVTLRCDPISGHDNLYWYRRVMGKEIKFLLHFVKESKQDESGMPNNRFLAERTGGTYSTLKVQPAELEDSGVYFCASSQAANQPQHFGDGTRLSIL.

For the CDR3, the DNA is TGCGCCAGCAGCCGGGAAGAAAACACTGAAGCTTTCTTT. Its protein is CASSREENTEAFF. This chain uses TRBV5-1 with TRBJ1-1; D not resolved. Per germline, CDR1 SGHRS and CDR2 YFSETQ. This CDR3 is built from 13 residues. V was cut by 4 bases and J by 2 bases, with 9 bases left in between.

The chain carries TRBV12-5 and TRBJ2-7; 11 nucleotides agree with TRBD1. The CDR3 is made up of 15 amino acids. Germline CDR1 LGHNT, CDR2 FRNRAP. The V segment lost 3 bases and the J segment 2 bases; nucleotides outside the gene matches: 3. The CDR3 region has the DNA TGTGCTAGTGGTTTAGGGACAGGGGGGGCCTACGAGCAGTACTTC. As protein: CASGLGTGGAYEQYF.

The CDR3 reads CASAGALNQPQHF. The CDR3, as DNA: TGTGCCAGCGCCGGCGCCCTCAATCAGCCCCAGCATTTT. The V gene is TRBV18, the J gene TRBJ1-5; no clear D. The V gene's germline CDR1 is KGHSH and CDR2 LQKENI. The CDR3 length is 13 residues. The ends were cut back, 8 bases at V and 3 bases at J, with 11 bases in the middle.